This T cell receptor (beta chain) was sequenced for a study of blood T cells in healthy people across ages. Next came a second PCR, run for about 6 to 11 cycles, which used a sample-barcoded 5' primer along with a J-beta primer mix. TCRdb reprocessed the 5' RACE reads via MiXCR and lists one record per CDR3 protein. Of 600,000 to 800,000 distinct CDR3 sequences listed, around 20% were seen once; the top ten hold 3% to 4.5%. This CDR3 has 16 residues. Germline loops: CDR1 MDHEN, CDR2 SYDVKM. Trimming stripped 7 bases from V and 1 base from J, with 16 bases between. Sequencing was performed on blood. This receptor was identified in an older man in good health. The chain links TRBV28 to TRBJ2-2, with D possibly TRBD2 on 7 matching bases. The CDR3 here is CASTLGGGLNTGELFF. DNA of the CDR3: TGTGCCAGCACCCTAGGGGGAGGGTTGAACACCGGGGAGCTGTTTTTT.